This TCR beta chain derives from a study of human T cells and chemical hapten exposure. Germline loops: CDR1 LNHNV, CDR2 YYDKDF (reference sequence). V gave up 5 bases and J gave up 0 bases; unmatched junction bases: 16. The CDR3 length is 21 residues. Findings and limits, study-wide: After DPC sensitization, TCRs above 1 in 1000 frequency showed no change.

Noted time point: patch test 1, 2 weeks after DPC sensitization. The treatment denotes: therapeutic diphenylcyclopropenone sensitization with weekly scalp DPC. The table lists this clonotype with many counts. Its antigen is as yet unknown. Authors' processing steps: There were a median of approximately 100,000 TCRs per sample, with a range from 23,224 to 690,600. From the RACE reads, TCRdb called clonotypes with MiXCR, one entry per CDR3 protein. The V and J calls come from TCRdb's annotation, not from the publication. The repertoire holds approximately 80,000 distinct CDR3 sequences, with approximately 8% as singletons.

The specimen was whole blood, collected in connection with sensitization to the hapten diphenylcyclopropenone (DPC). The TCR sequence derives from a woman aged 25 to 39 with alopecia areata. Some clones in this sample may be carry-over from other donors' samples. The gene calls are TRBV15 and TRBJ2-1, with 13 bases that match TRBD2. Written as DNA, the CDR3 is TGTGCCACCAGCGATTCCACTTGGACTAGCGGGGGCTCCAGCTCCTACAATGAGCAGTTCTTC. It encodes CATSDSTWTSGGSSSYNEQFF.